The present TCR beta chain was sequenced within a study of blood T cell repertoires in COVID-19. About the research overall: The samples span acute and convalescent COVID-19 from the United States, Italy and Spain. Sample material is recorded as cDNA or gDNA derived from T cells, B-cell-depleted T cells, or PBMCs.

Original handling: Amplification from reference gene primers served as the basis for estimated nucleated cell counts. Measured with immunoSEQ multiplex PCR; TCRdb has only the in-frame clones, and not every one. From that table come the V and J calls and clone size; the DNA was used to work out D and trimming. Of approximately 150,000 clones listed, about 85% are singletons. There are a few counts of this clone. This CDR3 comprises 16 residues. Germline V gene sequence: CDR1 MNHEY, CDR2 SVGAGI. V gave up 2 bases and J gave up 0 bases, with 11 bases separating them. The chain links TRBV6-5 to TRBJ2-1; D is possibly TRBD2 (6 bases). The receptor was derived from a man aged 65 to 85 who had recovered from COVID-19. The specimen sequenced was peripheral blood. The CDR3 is CASSYQGLRSYNEQFF. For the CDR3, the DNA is TGTGCCAGCAGTTACCAGGGACTTCGCTCCTACAATGAGCAGTTCTTC.